This TCR beta chain comes out of a study of blood T cells in healthy people across ages. Overall study results and limits: Roughly linearly, TCR beta diversity per million T cells fell as age increased.

V was pared by 7 bases and J by 1 base, with 9 bases between. Germline V CDR1 and CDR2: MNHEY, SVGEGT. The length of the CDR3 is 13 residues. Comment on this clonotype: Its antigen is currently unknown.

Combining a sample-barcoded 5' primer with a J-beta primer mix, a second PCR ran for about 7 to 11 cycles. TCRdb recomputed calls from the 5' RACE reads with MiXCR, one row per CDR3 protein. Of approximately 1.5 million distinct CDR3 sequences in the sample, roughly two fifths were seen once. The rearrangement joins TRBV6-2 or TRBV6-3 to TRBJ2-3; unclear D gene. Source material: blood. This receptor was taken from a woman between 18 and 29 years old in good health. The CDR3 DNA reads TGTGCCAGCAACGACGCGGGCACAGATACGCAGTATTTT. Its translation is CASNDAGTDTQYF.